This is a list of T cell receptor beta chains from one sample in a study of Ad26.COV2.S vaccination and SARS-CoV-2 variants. TCRdb's table, derived via immunoSEQ multiplex PCR, lists solely in-frame clones and lacks some. Found here are approximately 300,000 clones, more than 70% of them singletons; the top ten hold 1.5% to 2.5%. The sample consisted of peripheral blood, taken in a trial of Ad26.COV2.S vaccine versus placebo. All receptors come from a person aged 18-65 years who received the Ad26.COV2.S COVID-19 vaccine or a placebo. Both conserved end residues are part of each CDR3. The D gene is left open where the match is weak. Rows give clone size only sometimes, using once, few, many, or a class for an expanded clone.

-,TRBJ2-2,TRBV7-5,-,CARSPLGWGDSF,TGTGCCAGAAGCCCGTTGGGTTGGGGGGACAGTTTT
-,TRBJ1-4,TRBV2,-,CASSEERRVVNEKLFF,TGTGCCAGCAGTGAAGAACGGCGGGTTGTTAATGAAAAACTGTTTTTT
-,TRBJ1-2,TRBV7-8,-,CASSAPGAANYGYTF,TGTGCCAGCAGCGCACCGGGGGCCGCTAACTATGGCTACACCTTC
-,TRBJ2-1,TRBV7-2,-,CASRLQPGVEANEQFF,TGTGCCAGCAGATTACAGCCTGGGGTAGAGGCCAATGAGCAGTTCTTC
-,TRBJ1-1,TRBV7-2,-,CASSPGGTEAFF,TGTGCCAGCAGCCCCGGGGGTACTGAAGCTTTCTTT
TRBD1,TRBJ2-6,TRBV30,-,CAWSERTGYTNVLTF,TGTGCCTGGAGCGAACGGACAGGGTATACCAACGTCCTGACTTTC
-,TRBJ1-3,TRBV4-2,-,CASSQDVEVRNTIYF,TGTGCCAGCAGCCAAGATGTAGAAGTGAGGAACACCATATATTTT
-,TRBJ1-2,TRBV7-2,-,CASSLNFGYTF,TGTGCCAGCAGCTTAAATTTTGGCTACACCTTC
TRBD2,TRBJ2-1,TRBV5-6,once,CASSLVGAGGRRNEQFF,TGTGCCAGCAGCTTGGTGGGAGCGGGGGGCCGGAGGAATGAGCAGTTCTTC
-,TRBJ2-7,TRBV12-3/TRBV12-4,few,CASSLFRKYEQYF,TGTGCCAGCAGTTTATTTAGGAAATACGAGCAGTACTTC
-,TRBJ1-1,TRBV7-2,once,CASSLDAGTEAFF,TGTGCCAGCAGCTTAGATGCTGGGACTGAAGCTTTCTTT
TRBD2,TRBJ2-1,TRBV12-5,-,CASGVGQGGRLFF,TGTGCTAGTGGCGTGGGGCAGGGCGGGAGACTGTTCTTC
TRBD1,TRBJ1-6,TRBV6-5,-,CASVGRAGGNSPLHF,TGTGCCAGCGTGGGCCGTGCAGGGGGTAATTCACCCCTCCACTTT
-,TRBJ1-4,TRBV6-5,-,CASRPPGVGNEKLFF,TGTGCCAGCCGCCCCCCCGGGGTGGGGAATGAAAAACTGTTTTTT
-,TRBJ2-5,TRBV15,-,CATSEPTVQETQYF,TGTGCCACCAGCGAGCCGACTGTGCAAGAGACCCAGTACTTC
-,TRBJ1-3,TRBV30,-,CAWSVWDRSGNTIYF,TGTGCCTGGAGTGTGTGGGACCGCTCTGGAAACACCATATATTTT
-,TRBJ1-4,TRBV15,-,CATSRDRGGTGLNEKLFF,TGTGCCACCAGCAGAGACCGGGGGGGAACAGGGTTAAATGAAAAACTGTTTTTT
TRBD1,TRBJ2-7,TRBV10-3,-,CAISEPGQGAYEQYF,TGTGCCATCAGTGAGCCTGGGCAGGGGGCCTACGAGCAGTACTTC
TRBD2,TRBJ2-5,TRBV9,-,CASSTGTSGGGGQYF,TGTGCCAGCAGCACCGGGACTAGCGGGGGGGGTGGCCAGTACTTC
-,TRBJ1-1,TRBV18,-,CASSRGGSTEAFF,TGTGCCAGCTCCCGAGGGGGTTCCACTGAAGCTTTCTTT
TRBD1,TRBJ1-5,TRBV19,-,CASTRTGDLSNQPQHF,TGTGCCAGTACTAGGACAGGGGACCTTAGCAATCAGCCCCAGCATTTT
-,TRBJ1-6,TRBV4-3,-,CASSQAGTGFGYSPLHF,TGCGCCAGCAGCCAGGCGGGTACAGGGTTCGGTTATTCACCCCTCCACTTT
-,TRBJ1-5,TRBV2,-,CASSDWVSNQPQHF,TGTGCCAGCAGTGATTGGGTTAGCAATCAGCCCCAGCATTTT
-,TRBJ2-5,TRBV20-1,-,CSASPARQSEETQYF,TGCAGTGCTAGTCCCGCTCGCCAAAGCGAAGAGACCCAGTACTTC
-,TRBJ2-5,TRBV2,-,CASTPTGRTETQYF,TGTGCCAGCACCCCAACAGGCCGGACGGAGACCCAGTACTTC
-,TRBJ1-6,TRBV19,-,CASQLAVNSPLHF,TGTGCCAGTCAGTTAGCGGTTAATTCACCCCTCCACTTT
-,TRBJ1-4,TRBV9,-,CASSGPDSGREKLFF,TGTGCCAGCAGCGGACCGGACAGTGGCCGTGAAAAACTGTTTTTT
TRBD1,TRBJ2-1,TRBV24-1,-,CATSDGTADSYNEQFF,TGTGCCACCAGTGATGGGACAGCGGATTCCTACAATGAGCAGTTCTTC
-,TRBJ2-7,TRBV23-1,-,CASSHPDRPDEQYF,TGCGCCAGCAGTCACCCTGACAGGCCTGACGAGCAGTACTTC